This TCR beta chain came from a study of blood T cell repertoires in COVID-19. Overall study: The United States, Italy and Spain supplied acute and convalescent COVID-19 samples. Sources were T cells, B-cell-depleted T cells, or PBMCs; the material itself was cDNA or gDNA.

The J segment lost 1 base and the V segment lost 6 bases, leaving 6 bases of the junction unmatched. Per the germline V gene, CDR1 is MNHEY and CDR2 is SVGAGI. The CDR3 runs 15 residues. In the study's own analysis: Using reference gene primer amplification, nucleated cell counts were estimated. The table came from immunoSEQ multiplex PCR; TCRdb's copy has only in-frame clones and leaves some out. The D gene and trimming were derived from the DNA, and the V and J assignments and clone size from that table. The table records around 100,000 clones, approximately 93% of them present only once. The specimen was peripheral blood. The clonotype comes from a man between 60 and 75 years old with acute or convalescent COVID-19. The chain couples TRBV6-5 to TRBJ1-1; TRBD1 matches 9 bases. CDR3 nucleotides: TGTGCCAGCAGGAGGACAGGGGCAGGGAACACTGAAGCTTTCTTT. Its translation is CASRRTGAGNTEAFF.